This T cell receptor (beta chain) is drawn from a study of graft-versus-host responses after intestinal transplantation. Study-level background: Recipients underwent multivisceral, liver-intestinal, or isolated intestinal transplants. Each patient got anti-thymocyte globulin induction, then tacrolimus and steroids for approximately 3 years.

Sequenced by immunoSEQ multiplex PCR; TCRdb stores in-frame clones only, minus some. The table has about 73,000 clones, about 90% seen once. Notes on the study in general: Within the allografts of patients who had graft-donor T cell macrochimerism, graft-versus-host to host-versus-graft clonal ratios were high. GvH clones detected in recipient marrow included some appearing first in ileum or blood.

As regards this clone: No antigen is known for it.

The TCR was taken from a human donor who was the organ donor for an intestinal transplant. Sequencing used unstimulated CD8+ T cells sorted from spleen or lymph node cells, obtained before transplant.

CDR3 DNA: TGTGCCTGGAGTGGGGGGGACAGCTATAGCAATCAGCCCCAGCATTTT. Translating it yields CAWSGGDSYSNQPQHF. The chain is built from TRBV30 and TRBJ1-5; 7 nucleotides match TRBD1. The ends lost 1 base at V and 0 bases at J; junction bases unmatched: 6. Germline V gives CDR1 GTSNPN, CDR2 SVGIG (reference sequence). The CDR3 loop spans 16 amino acids.